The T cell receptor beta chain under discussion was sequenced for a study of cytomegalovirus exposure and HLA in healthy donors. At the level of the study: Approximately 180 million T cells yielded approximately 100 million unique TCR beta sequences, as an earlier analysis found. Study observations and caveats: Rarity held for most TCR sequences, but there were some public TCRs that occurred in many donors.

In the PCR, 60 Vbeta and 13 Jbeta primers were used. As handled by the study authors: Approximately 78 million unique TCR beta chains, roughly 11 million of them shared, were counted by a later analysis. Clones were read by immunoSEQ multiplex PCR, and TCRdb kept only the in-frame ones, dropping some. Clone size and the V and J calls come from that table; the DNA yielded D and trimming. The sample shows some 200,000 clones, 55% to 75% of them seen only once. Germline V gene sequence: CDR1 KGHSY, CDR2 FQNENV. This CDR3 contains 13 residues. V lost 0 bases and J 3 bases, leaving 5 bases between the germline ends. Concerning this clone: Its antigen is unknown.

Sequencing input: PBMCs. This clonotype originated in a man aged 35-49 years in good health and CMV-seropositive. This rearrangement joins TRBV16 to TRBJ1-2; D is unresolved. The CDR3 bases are TGTGCCAGCAGCCAATCGTTCGACTATGGCTACACCTTC. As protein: CASSQSFDYGYTF.